The clone carrying this T cell receptor (beta chain) has ten or more counts. V lost 6 bases to trimming and J lost 4 bases; unmatched junction nucleotides: 5. The CDR3 length is 14 residues. Time point denoted: newly diagnosed GD, antithyroid drugs for less than 3 months. There was RNA extracted from PBMCs, and the TCR library was made from it. The record originates from a study of regulatory T cells in long-lasting Graves disease. Combining iRepertoire HTBI primers with Arm-PCR of CDR3 regions, the authors built TCR beta libraries. TCRdb reprocessed the multiplex PCR reads with MiXCR, giving one entry per CDR3 protein. The sample records 350,000 to 400,000 distinct CDR3 sequences, 15% to 18% being singletons.

The sequence derives from a female donor with Graves disease. V is TRBV12-3 or TRBV12-4 and J is TRBJ2-7; TRBD2 aligns across 11 bases. The sample in question was peripheral blood mononuclear cells (PBMCs), obtained at new diagnosis, from a patient treated with antithyroid drugs. The CDR3 loop reads CASRLAGGVYEQYF. Written as DNA, the CDR3 is TGTGCCAGCAGGCTAGCGGGAGGAGTTTACGAGCAGTACTTC.